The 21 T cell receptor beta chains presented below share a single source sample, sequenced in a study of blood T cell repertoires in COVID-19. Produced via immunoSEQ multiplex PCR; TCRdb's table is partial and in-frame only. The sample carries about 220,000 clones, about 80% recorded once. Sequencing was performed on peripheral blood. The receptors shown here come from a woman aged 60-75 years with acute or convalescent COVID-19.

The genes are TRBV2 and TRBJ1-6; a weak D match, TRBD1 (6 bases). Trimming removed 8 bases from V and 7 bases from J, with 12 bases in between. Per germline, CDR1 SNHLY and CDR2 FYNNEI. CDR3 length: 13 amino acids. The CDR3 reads CASRGQPNSPLHF. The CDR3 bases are TGTGCCAGCCGAGGACAGCCGAATTCACCCCTCCACTTT.

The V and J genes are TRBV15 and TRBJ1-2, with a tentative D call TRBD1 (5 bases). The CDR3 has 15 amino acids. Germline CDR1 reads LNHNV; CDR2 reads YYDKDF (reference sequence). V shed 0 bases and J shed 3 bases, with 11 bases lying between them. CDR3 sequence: CATSREKQADYGYTF. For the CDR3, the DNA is TGTGCCACCAGCAGAGAAAAACAGGCCGACTATGGCTACACCTTC. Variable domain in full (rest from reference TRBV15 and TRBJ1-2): DAMVIQNPRYQVTQFGKPVTLSCSQTLNHNVMYWYQQKSSQAPKLLFHYYDKDFNNEADTPDNFQSRRPNTSFCFLDIRSPGLGDTAMYLCATSREKQADYGYTFGSGTRLTVV.

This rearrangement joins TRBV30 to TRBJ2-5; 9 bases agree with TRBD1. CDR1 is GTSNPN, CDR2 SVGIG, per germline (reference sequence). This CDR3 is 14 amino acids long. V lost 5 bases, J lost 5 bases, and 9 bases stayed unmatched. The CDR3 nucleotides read TGTGCCTGGGGGGGTACAGGGGGCGCCGAGACCCAGTACTTC. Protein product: CAWGGTGGAETQYF.

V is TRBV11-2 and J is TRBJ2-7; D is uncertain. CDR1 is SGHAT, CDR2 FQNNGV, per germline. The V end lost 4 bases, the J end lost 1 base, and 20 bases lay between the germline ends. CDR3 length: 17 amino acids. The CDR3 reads CASSSGSHSGGSYEQYF. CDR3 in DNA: TGTGCCAGCAGCTCGGGTTCCCACTCCGGCGGATCCTACGAGCAGTACTTC.

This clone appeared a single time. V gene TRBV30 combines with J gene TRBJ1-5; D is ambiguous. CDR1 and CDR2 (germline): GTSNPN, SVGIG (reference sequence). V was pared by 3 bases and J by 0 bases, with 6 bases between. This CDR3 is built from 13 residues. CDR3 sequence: CAWRANSNQPQHF. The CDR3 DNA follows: TGTGCCTGGAGAGCGAATAGCAATCAGCCCCAGCATTTT. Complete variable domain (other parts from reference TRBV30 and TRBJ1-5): SQTIHQWPATLVQPVGSPLSLECTVEGTSNPNLYWYRQAAGRGLQLLFYSVGIGQISSEVPQNLSASRPQDRQFILSSKKLLLSDSGFYLCAWRANSNQPQHFGDGTRLSIL.

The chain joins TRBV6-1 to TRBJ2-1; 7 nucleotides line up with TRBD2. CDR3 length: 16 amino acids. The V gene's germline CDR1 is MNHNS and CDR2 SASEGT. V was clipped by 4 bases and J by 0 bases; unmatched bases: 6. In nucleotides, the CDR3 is TGTGCCAGCAGTGTCGGGCGGGGGATCTCCTACAATGAGCAGTTCTTC. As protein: CASSVGRGISYNEQFF.

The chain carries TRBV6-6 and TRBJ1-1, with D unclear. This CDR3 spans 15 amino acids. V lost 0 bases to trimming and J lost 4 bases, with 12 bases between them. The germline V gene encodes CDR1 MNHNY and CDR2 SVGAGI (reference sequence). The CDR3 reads CASSYSSGIGTEAFF. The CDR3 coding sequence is TGTGCCAGCAGTTACTCATCGGGAATTGGCACTGAAGCTTTCTTT.

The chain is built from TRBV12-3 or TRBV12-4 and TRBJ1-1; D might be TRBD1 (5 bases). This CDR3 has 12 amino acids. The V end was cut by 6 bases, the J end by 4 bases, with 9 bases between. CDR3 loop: CASSPGSTEAFF. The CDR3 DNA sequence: TGTGCCAGCAGCCCAGGGTCCACTGAAGCTTTCTTT.

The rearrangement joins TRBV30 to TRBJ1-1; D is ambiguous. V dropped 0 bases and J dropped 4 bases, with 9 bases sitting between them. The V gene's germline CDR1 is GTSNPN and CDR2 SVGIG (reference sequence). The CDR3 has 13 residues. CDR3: CAWSVRSSTEAFF. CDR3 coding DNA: TGTGCCTGGAGTGTACGCTCTAGCACTGAAGCTTTCTTT.

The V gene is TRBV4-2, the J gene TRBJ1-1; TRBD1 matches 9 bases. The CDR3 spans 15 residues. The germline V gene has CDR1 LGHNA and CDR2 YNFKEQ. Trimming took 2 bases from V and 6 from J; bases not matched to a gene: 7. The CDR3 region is CASSQIDTGGSEAFF. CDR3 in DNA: TGTGCCAGCAGCCAAATCGATACAGGGGGCTCTGAAGCTTTCTTT.

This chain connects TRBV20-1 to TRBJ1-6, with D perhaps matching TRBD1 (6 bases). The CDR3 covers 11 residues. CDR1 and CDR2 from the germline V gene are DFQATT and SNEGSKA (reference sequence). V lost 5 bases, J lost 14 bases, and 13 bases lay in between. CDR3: CSAAGGLSLHF. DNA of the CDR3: TGCAGTGCTGCTGGGGGCCTGTCCCTCCACTTT.

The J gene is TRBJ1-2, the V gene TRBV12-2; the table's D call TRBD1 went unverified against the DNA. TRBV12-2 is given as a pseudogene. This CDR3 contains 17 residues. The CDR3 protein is CASRLRTGSISNYGYTF. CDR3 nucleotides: TGTGCAAGTCGCCTACGGACAGGGTCGATCTCTAACTATGGCTACACCTTC.

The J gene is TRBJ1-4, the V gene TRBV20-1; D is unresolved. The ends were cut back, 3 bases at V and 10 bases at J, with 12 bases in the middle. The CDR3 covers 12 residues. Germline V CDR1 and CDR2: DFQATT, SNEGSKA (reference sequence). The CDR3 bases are TGCAGTGCTAGTGCGCACAGCGGAAAACTGTTTTTT. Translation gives CSASAHSGKLFF.

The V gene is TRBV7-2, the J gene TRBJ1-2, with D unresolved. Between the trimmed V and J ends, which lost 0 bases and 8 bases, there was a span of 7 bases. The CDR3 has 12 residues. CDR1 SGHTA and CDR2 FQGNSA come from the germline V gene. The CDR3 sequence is CASSLAGLGYTF. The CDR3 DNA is TGTGCCAGCAGCTTAGCCGGGTTAGGCTACACCTTC.

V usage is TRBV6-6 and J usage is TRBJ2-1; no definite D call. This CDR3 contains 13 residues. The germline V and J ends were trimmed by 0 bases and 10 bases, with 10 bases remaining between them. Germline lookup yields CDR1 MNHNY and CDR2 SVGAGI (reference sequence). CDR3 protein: CASSYSATIEQFF. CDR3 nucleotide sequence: TGTGCCAGCAGTTACTCGGCTACTATCGAGCAGTTCTTC.

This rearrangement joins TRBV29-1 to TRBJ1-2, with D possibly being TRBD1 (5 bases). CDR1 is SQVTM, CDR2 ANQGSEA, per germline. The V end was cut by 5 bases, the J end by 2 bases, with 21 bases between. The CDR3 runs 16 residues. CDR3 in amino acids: CSVPVWSGNDNYGYTF. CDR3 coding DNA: TGCAGCGTTCCCGTTTGGTCAGGGAACGACAACTATGGCTACACCTTC.

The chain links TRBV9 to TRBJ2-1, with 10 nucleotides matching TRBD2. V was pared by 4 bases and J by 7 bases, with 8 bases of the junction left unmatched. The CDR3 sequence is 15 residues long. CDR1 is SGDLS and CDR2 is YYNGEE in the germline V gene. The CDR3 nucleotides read TGTGCCAGCAGCCTAGGACTAGCGGCGATGAATGAGCAGTTCTTC. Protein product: CASSLGLAAMNEQFF.

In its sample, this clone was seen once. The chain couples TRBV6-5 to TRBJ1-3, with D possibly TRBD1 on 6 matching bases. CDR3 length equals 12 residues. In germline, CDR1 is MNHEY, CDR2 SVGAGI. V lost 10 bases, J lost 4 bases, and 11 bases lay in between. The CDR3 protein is CATETGGNTIYF. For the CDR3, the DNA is TGTGCCACCGAGACAGGAGGAAACACCATATATTTT.

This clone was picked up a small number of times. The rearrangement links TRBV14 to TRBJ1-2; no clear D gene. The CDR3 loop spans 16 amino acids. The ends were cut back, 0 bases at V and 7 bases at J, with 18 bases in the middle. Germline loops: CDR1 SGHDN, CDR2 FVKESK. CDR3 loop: CASSQDSVMLFSGYTF. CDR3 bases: TGTGCCAGCAGCCAAGATTCGGTAATGCTCTTCTCTGGCTACACCTTC.

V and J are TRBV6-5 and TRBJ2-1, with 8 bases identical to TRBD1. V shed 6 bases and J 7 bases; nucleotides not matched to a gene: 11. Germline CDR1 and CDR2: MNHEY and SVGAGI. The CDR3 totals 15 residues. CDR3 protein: CASSPTGDNRNEQFF. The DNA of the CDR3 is TGTGCCAGCAGCCCGACAGGGGATAATAGAAATGAGCAGTTCTTC.

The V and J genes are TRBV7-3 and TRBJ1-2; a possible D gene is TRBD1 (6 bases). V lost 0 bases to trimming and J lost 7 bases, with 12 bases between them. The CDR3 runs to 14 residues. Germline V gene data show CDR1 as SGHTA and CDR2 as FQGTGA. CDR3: CASSLTGQGTGYTF. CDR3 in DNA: TGTGCCAGCAGCTTAACTGGCCAGGGGACTGGCTACACCTTC.